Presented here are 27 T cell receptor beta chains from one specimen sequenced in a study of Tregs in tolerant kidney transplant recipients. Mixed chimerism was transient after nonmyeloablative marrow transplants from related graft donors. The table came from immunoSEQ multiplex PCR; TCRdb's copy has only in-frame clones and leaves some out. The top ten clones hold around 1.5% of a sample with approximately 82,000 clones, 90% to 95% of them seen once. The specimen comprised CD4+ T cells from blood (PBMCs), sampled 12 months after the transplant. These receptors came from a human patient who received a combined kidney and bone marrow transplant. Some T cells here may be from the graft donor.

The CDR3 region has the DNA TGTGCCAGCAGTCTCAGGGACAGGGGGCTGAGCTATGGCTACACCTTC. It is translated as CASSLRDRGLSYGYTF. The rearrangement joins TRBV7-2 to TRBJ1-2; 12 nucleotides agree with TRBD1. V lost 6 bases and J lost 4; bases outside the gene matches: 9. This CDR3 has 16 amino acids. The germline gives CDR1 SGHTA, CDR2 FQGNSA. The full variable domain, in which reference TRBV7-2 and TRBJ1-2 provide the parts outside the CDR3, is GAGVSQSPSNKVTEKGKDVELRCDPISGHTALYWYRQSLGQGLEFLIYFQGNSAPDKSGLPSDRFSAERTGGSVSTLTIQRTQQEDSAVYLCASSLRDRGLSYGYTFGSGTRLTVV.

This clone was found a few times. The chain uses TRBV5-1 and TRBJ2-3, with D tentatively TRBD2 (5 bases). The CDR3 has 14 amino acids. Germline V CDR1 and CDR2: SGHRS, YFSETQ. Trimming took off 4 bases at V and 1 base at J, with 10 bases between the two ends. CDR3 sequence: CASSMERGTDTQYF. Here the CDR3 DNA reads TGCGCCAGCAGCATGGAGAGGGGCACAGATACGCAGTATTTT. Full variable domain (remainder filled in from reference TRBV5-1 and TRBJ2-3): KAGVTQTPRYLIKTRGQQVTLSCSPISGHRSVSWYQQTPGQGLQFLFEYFSETQRNKGNFPGRFSGRQFSNSRSEMNVSTLELGDSALYLCASSMERGTDTQYFGPGTRLTVL.

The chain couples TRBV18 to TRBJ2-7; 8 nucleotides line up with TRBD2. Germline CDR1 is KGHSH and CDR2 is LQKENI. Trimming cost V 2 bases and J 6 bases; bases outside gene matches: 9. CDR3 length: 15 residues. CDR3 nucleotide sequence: TGTGCCAGCTCACCAACTACCGCGGGGGGAGCCGAGCAGTACTTC. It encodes CASSPTTAGGAEQYF.

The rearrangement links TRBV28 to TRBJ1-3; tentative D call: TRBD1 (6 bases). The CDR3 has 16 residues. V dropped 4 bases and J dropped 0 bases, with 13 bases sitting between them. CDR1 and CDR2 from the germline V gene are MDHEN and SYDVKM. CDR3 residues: CASSYRGHRSGNTIYF. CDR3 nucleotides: TGTGCCAGCAGTTATAGGGGACACCGCTCTGGAAACACCATATATTTT. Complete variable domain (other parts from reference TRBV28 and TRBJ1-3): DVKVTQSSRYLVKRTGEKVFLECVQDMDHENMFWYRQDPGLGLRLIYFSYDVKMKEKGDIPEGYSVSREKKERFSLILESASTNQTSMYLCASSYRGHRSGNTIYFGEGSWLTVV.

The CDR3 nucleotides read TGTGCCAGTAGCTATAGCGGGAACGACTACAATGAGCAGTTCTTC. Residues: CASSYSGNDYNEQFF. The J gene is TRBJ2-1, the V gene TRBV19, with 8 nucleotides matching TRBD2. The CDR3 runs 15 residues. The ends lost 6 bases at V and 3 bases at J; junction bases unmatched: 7. Germline CDR1 LNHDA, CDR2 SQIVND (reference sequence).

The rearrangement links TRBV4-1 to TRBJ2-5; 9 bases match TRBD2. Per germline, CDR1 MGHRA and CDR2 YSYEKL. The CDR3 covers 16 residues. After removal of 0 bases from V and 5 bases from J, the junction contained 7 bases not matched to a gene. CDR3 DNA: TGCGCCAGCAGCCAAGAGGAACGCGGGGGGGCGGAGACCCAGTACTTC. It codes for CASSQEERGGAETQYF.

In nucleotides, the CDR3 is TGTGCCAGCTCAAGAGAGGGACTAGCAGACAATGAGCAGTTCTTC. Translation: CASSREGLADNEQFF. The chain has TRBV18 and TRBJ2-1; the match to TRBD2 covers 9 bases. The germline gives CDR1 KGHSH, CDR2 LQKENI. Trimming cost V 5 bases and J 5 bases; bases outside gene matches: 7. The length of the CDR3 is 15 residues.

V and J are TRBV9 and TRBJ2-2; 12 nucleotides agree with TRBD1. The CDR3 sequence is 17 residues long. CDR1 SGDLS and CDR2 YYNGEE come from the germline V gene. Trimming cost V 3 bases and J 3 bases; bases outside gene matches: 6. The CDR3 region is CASSATGTGGYTGELFF. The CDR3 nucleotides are TGTGCCAGCAGCGCCACCGGGACAGGGGGCTACACCGGGGAGCTGTTTTTT.

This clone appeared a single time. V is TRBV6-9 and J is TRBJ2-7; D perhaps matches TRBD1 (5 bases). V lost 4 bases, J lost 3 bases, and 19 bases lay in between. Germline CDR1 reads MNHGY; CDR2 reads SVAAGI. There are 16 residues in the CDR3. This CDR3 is CASSSLPGSGHYEQYF. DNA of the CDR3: TGTGCCAGCAGTTCCCTCCCAGGGTCCGGACACTACGAGCAGTACTTC.

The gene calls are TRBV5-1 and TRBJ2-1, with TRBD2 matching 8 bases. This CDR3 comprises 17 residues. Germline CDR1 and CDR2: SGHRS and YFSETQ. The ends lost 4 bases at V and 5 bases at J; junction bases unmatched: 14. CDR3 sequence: CASSPLIVSGSHNEQFF. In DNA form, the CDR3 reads TGCGCCAGCAGCCCCTTAATAGTGAGCGGGAGTCACAATGAGCAGTTCTTC.

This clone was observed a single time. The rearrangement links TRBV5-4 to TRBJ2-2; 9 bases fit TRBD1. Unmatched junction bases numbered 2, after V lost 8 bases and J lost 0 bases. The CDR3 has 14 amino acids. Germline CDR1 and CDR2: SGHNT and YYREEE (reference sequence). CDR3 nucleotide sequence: TGTGCCAGTGGGACAGGGACGAACACCGGGGAGCTGTTTTTT. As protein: CASGTGTNTGELFF.

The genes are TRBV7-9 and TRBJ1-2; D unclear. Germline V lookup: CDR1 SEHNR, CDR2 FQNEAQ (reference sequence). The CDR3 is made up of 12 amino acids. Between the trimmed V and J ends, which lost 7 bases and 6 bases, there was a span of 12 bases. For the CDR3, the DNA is TGTGCCAGCACCCGCGGTGCGCATGGCTACACCTTC. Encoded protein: CASTRGAHGYTF.

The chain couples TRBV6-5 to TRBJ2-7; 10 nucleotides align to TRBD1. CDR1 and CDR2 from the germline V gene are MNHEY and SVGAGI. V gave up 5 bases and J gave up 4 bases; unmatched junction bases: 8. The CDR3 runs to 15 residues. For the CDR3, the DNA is TGTGCCAGCAGTGGGGCGCGGGACAGGGGTTACGAGCAGTACTTC. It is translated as CASSGARDRGYEQYF.

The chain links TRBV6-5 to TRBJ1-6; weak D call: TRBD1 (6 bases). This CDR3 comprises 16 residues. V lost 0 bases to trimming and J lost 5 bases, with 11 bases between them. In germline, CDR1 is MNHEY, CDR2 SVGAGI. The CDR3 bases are TGTGCCAGCAGTTACTCGAGGGGGAAGGATAATTCACCCCTCCACTTT. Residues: CASSYSRGKDNSPLHF.

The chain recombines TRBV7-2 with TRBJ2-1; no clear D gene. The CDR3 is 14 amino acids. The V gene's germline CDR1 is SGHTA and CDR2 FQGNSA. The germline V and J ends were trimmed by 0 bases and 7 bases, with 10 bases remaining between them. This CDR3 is CASSLARRRNEQFF. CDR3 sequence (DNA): TGTGCCAGCAGCTTAGCGCGCAGGCGTAATGAGCAGTTCTTC.

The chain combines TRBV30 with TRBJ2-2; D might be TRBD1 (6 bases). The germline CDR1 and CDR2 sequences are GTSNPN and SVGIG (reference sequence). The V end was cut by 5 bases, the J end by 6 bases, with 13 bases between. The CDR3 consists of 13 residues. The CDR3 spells CAWHRVGPGELFF. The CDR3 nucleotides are TGTGCCTGGCACAGGGTTGGACCCGGGGAGCTGTTTTTT.

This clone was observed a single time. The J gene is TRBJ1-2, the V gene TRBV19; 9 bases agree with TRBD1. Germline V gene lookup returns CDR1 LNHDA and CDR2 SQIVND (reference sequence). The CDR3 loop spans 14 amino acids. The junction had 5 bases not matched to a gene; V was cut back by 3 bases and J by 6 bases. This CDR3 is CASSIHRGRNGYTF. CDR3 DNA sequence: TGTGCCAGTAGTATTCACAGGGGGCGGAATGGCTACACCTTC.

CDR3 amino acids: CASSQERGLGEKLFF. In DNA, the CDR3 is TGCGCCAGCAGCCAAGAGAGGGGGCTGGGTGAAAAACTGTTTTTT. V gene TRBV4-1 combines with J gene TRBJ1-4, with 7 bases that match TRBD1. Germline assignment: CDR1 MGHRA and CDR2 YSYEKL. This CDR3 contains 15 residues. After removal of 0 bases from V and 7 bases from J, the junction contained 5 bases not matched to a gene.

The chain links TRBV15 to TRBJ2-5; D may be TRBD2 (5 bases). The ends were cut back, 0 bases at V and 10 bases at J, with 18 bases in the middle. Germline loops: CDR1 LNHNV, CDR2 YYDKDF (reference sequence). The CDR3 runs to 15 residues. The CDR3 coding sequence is TGTGCCACCAGCAGAGATCGGCAAAGCTCGGGGTACCAGTACTTC. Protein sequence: CATSRDRQSSGYQYF. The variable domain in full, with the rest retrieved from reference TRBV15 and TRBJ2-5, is DAMVIQNPRYQVTQFGKPVTLSCSQTLNHNVMYWYQQKSSQAPKLLFHYYDKDFNNEADTPDNFQSRRPNTSFCFLDIRSPGLGDTAMYLCATSRDRQSSGYQYFGPGTRLLVL.

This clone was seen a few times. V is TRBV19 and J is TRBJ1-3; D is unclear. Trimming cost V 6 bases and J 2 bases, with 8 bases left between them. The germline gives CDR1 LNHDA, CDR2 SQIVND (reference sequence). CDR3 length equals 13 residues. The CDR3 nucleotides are TGTGCCAGTAGCTGGGCTGCTGGAAACACCATATATTTT. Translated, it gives CASSWAAGNTIYF.

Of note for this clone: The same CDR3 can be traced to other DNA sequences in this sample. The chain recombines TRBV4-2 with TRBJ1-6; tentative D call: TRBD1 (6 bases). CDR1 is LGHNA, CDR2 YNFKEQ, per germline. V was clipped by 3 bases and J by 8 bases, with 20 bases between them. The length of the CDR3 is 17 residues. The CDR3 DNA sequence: TGTGCCAGCAGCCACCTCTATTCCCGGGACACCGATTCACCCCTCCACTTT. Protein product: CASSHLYSRDTDSPLHF.

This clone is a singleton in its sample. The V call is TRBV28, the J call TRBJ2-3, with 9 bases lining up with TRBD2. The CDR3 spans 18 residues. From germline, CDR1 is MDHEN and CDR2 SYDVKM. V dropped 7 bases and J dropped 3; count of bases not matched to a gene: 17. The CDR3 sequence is CASTPPAGGEFRTDTQYF. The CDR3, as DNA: TGTGCCAGCACCCCTCCAGCGGGAGGCGAATTCAGGACAGATACGCAGTATTTT.

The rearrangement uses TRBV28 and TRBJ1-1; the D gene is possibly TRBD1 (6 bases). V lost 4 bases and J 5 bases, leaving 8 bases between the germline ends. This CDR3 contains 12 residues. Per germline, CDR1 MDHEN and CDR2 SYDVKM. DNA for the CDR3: TGTGCCAGCAGTTACAGGGTAACTGAAGCTTTCTTT. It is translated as CASSYRVTEAFF.

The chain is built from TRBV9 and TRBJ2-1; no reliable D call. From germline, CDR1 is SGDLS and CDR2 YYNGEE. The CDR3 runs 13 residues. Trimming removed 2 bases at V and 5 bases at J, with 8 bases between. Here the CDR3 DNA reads TGTGCCAGCAGCGTTATGTCGGACAATGAGCAGTTCTTC. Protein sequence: CASSVMSDNEQFF.

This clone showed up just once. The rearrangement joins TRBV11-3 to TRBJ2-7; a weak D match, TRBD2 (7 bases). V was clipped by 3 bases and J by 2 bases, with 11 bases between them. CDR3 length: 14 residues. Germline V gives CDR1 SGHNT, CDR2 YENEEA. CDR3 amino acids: CASSLGGGTYEQYF. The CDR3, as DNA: TGTGCCAGCAGCTTGGGCGGGGGCACCTACGAGCAGTACTTC.

The CDR3 DNA reads TGTGCCAGCAGAGGACAGGGTTCCTACGAGCAGTACTTC. This codes for CASRGQGSYEQYF. The chain employs TRBV5-6 and TRBJ2-7; TRBD1 matches 8 bases. CDR3 length equals 13 residues. Germline-derived CDR1 and CDR2 are SGHDT and YYEEEE. V lost 5 bases and J lost 1; bases outside the gene matches: 2. Using reference TRBV5-6 and TRBJ2-7 for the parts outside the CDR3, the full variable domain is DAGVTQSPTHLIKTRGQQVTLRCSPKSGHDTVSWYQQALGQGPQFIFQYYEEEERQRGNFPDRFSGHQFPNYSSELNVNALLLGDSALYLCASRGQGSYEQYFGPGTRLTVT.

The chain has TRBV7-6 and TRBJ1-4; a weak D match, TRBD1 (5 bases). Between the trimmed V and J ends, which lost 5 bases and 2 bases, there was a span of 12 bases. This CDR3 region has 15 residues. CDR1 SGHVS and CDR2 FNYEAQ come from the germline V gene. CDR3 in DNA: TGTGCCAGCAGCCGGGGGTGGGCTACTAATGAAAAACTGTTTTTT. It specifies CASSRGWATNEKLFF.